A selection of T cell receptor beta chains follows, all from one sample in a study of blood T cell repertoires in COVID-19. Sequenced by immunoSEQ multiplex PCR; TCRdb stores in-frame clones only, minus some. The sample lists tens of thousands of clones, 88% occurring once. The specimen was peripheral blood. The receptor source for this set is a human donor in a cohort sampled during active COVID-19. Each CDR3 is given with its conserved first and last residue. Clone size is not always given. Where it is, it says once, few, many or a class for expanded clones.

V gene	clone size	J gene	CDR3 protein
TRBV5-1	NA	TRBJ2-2	CASSRGLAGVVGELFF
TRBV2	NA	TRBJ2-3	CASNRDRGMTDTQYF
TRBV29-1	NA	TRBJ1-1	CSVVRTDTEAFF
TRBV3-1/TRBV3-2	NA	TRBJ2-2	CASSLTGTSGGTGELFF
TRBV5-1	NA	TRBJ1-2	CASSSLGQGDYYGYTF
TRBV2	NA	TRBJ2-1	CASRGLAGLLEQFF
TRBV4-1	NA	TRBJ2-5	CASSPRTGSEQETQYF
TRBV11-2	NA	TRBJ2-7	CASSLGTGDFEQYF
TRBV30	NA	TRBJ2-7	CAWSQNYEQYF
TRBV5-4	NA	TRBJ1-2	CASSLQGTYGYTF
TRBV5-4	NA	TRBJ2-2	CASSSLARGRAGTGELFF
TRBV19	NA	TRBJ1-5	CASSRVNQPQHF
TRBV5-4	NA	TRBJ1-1	CASRRDRVNTEAFF
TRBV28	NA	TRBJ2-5	CASSRLAGGPNALQETQYF
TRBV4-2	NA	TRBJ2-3	CASSQGAGVGADTQYF
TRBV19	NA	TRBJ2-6	CASSIGETAGANVLTF
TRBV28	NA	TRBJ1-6	CASRYSNSPLHF
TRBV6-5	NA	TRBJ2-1	CASSYFSGRATNEQFF
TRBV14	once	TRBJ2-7	CASSPRRGYEQYF
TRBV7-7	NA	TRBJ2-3	CASSLLAGVGTDTQYF
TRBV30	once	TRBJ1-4	CAWSVTGDGEKLFF
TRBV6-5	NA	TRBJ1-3	CASRFTGGSGNTIYF
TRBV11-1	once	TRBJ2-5	CASSLDSGGETQYF
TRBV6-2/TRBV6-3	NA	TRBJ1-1	CASSYSSNGGLGNTEAFF
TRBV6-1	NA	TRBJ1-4	CASSERGSEKLFF
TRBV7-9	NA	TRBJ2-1	CASSLAGSGRDSYNEQFF
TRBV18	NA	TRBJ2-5	CASSRQDLQETQYF
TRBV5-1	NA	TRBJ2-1	CASALSGRTTIEQFF
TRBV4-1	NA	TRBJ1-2	CASSQVPGENYGYTF
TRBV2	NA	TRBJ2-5	CASSDRVPPSQETQYF
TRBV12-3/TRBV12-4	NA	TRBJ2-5	CASSFGEGGSQYF
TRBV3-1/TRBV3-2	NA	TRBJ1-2	CASSFGGYGYTF